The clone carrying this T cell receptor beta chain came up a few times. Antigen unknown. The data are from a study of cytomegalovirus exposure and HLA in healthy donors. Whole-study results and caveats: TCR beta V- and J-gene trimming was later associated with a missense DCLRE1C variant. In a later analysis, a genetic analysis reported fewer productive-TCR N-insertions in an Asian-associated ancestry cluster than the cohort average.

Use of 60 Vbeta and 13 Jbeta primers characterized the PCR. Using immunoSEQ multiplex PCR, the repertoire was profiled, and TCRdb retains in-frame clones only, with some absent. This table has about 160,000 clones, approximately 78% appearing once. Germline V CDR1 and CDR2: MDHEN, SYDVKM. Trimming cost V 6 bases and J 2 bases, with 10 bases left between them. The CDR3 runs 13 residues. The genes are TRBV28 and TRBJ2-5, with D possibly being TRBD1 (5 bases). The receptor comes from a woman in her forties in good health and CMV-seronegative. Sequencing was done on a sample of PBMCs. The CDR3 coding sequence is TGTGCCAGCAGGCCCGGACAACAAGAGACCCAGTACTTC. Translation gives CASRPGQQETQYF.